This T cell receptor (beta chain) was profiled in a study of blood T cell repertoires in COVID-19. CDR3 length: 16 amino acids. Sequenced by immunoSEQ multiplex PCR; TCRdb stores in-frame clones only, minus some. The table records 250,000 to 300,000 clones, around 86% of them present only once. This sequence originates from a man between 18 and 35 years old with active or convalescent COVID-19. Material for sequencing was peripheral blood. J is TRBJ2-7 and V is TRBV21-1; TRBD1 is taken as the D call from the table, unchecked against the DNA. TRBV21-1 is noted as a pseudogene. The CDR3 coding sequence is TGTGCCAGCAGCCCTCCAGGCATCCCAAGGACCTACGAGCAGTACTTC. It yields the protein CASSPPGIPRTYEQYF.